This passage covers 7 T cell receptor beta chains from one sample sequenced in a study of beta chain features in type 1 diabetes. Study results and limitations: Significant though moderate, a shortening of TCRB CDR3s appeared in all four CD4+ subsets of Type 1 diabetes patients.

Expressed TCRB transcripts got sequenced, as all isolated RNA was reverse transcribed. Clones were read by immunoSEQ multiplex PCR, and TCRdb kept only the in-frame ones, dropping some. Altogether fewer than 300,000 clones are present, approximately 11% being singletons, with the ten largest covering around 0.015%. What these receptors recognize is not known. Source material: naive CD4+ T cells from blood. These receptors were obtained from a man in his thirties or forties with type 1 diabetes.

This clone was found a few times. The chain has TRBV5-4 and TRBJ2-5, with a tentative D call TRBD2 (5 bases). V lost 6 bases and J 5 bases, leaving 17 bases between the germline ends. CDR1 and CDR2 from the germline V gene are SGHNT and YYREEE (reference sequence). The CDR3 sequence is 14 residues long. The CDR3 loop is CASNLAPGKETQYF. The CDR3, as DNA: TGTGCCAGCAATTTGGCCCCCGGGAAGGAGACCCAGTACTTC.

This clone showed up just a few times. The chain is built from TRBV30 and TRBJ1-3; the D is unclear. The CDR3 totals 13 residues. Trimming stripped 1 base from V and 0 bases from J, with 4 bases between. Germline V gives CDR1 GTSNPN, CDR2 SVGIG (reference sequence). The CDR3 loop is CAWSGSSGNTIYF. Here the CDR3 DNA reads TGTGCCTGGAGTGGTAGCTCTGGAAACACCATATATTTT.

The gene calls are TRBV7-9 and TRBJ1-2, with 7 positions matching TRBD1. Germline V CDR1 and CDR2: SEHNR, FQNEAQ (reference sequence). J gave up 5 bases and V 11 bases, and 11 bases lay outside the gene matches. CDR3 length: 13 residues. CDR3 DNA: TGTGCCTCCTTCAGGGGGACGGGGTATGGCTACACCTTC. Translating it yields CASFRGTGYGYTF.

The CDR3 coding sequence is TGTGCCTGGAGTGCTTTCGGAGGTCAGCCCCAGCATTTT. It encodes CAWSAFGGQPQHF. The chain couples TRBV30 to TRBJ1-5; D call uncertain. CDR3 length: 13 amino acids. Germline V gene data show CDR1 as GTSNPN and CDR2 as SVGIG (reference sequence). Between the trimmed V and J ends, which lost 1 base and 6 bases, there was a span of 10 bases.

J is TRBJ2-1 and V is TRBV11-2, with D unclear. The CDR3 has 12 residues. V dropped 3 bases and J dropped 4 bases, with 4 bases sitting between them. Germline V gene data show CDR1 as SGHAT and CDR2 as FQNNGV. The CDR3 sequence: CASSFLYNEQFF. The CDR3 DNA is TGTGCCAGCAGCTTCTTATACAATGAGCAGTTCTTC. The full variable domain, completed using reference TRBV11-2 and TRBJ2-1, is EAGVAQSPRYKIIEKRQSVAFWCNPISGHATLYWYQQILGQGPKLLIQFQNNGVVDDSQLPKDRFSAERLKGVDSTLKIQPAKLEDSAVYLCASSFLYNEQFFGPGTRLTVL.

This clone turned up a few times. This chain uses TRBV7-3 with TRBJ2-1; no firm D call. The CDR3 is 14 residues long. Trimming removed 5 bases at V and 7 bases at J, with 15 bases between. Germline values: CDR1 SGHTA, CDR2 FQGTGA. The CDR3 DNA follows: TGTGCCAGCAGCCGAACCGCTTCCAGGAATGAGCAGTTCTTC. This gives the protein CASSRTASRNEQFF.

On this clone: A read error may account for a junction end that differs from germline. The chain links TRBV7-7 to TRBJ2-7; 9 bases agree with TRBD1. The CDR3 has 13 residues. Germline CDR1 SSHAT, CDR2 FNYEAQ (reference sequence). The CDR3: CASSPRTGDEQYF. In DNA, the CDR3 is TGTGCTAGCAGCCCCCGGACAGGGGACGAGCAGTACTTC.